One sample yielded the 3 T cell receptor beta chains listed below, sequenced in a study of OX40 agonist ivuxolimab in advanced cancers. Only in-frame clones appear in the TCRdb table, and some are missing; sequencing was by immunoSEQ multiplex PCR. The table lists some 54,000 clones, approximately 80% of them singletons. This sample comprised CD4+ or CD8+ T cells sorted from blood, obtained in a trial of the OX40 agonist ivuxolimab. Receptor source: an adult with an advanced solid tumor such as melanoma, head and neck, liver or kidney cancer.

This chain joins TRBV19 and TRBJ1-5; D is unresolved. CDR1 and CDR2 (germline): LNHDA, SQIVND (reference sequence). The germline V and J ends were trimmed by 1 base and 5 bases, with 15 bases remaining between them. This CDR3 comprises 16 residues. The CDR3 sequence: CASSIGGSGGDQPQHF. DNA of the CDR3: TGTGCCAGTAGTATAGGCGGTTCGGGAGGCGATCAGCCCCAGCATTTT.

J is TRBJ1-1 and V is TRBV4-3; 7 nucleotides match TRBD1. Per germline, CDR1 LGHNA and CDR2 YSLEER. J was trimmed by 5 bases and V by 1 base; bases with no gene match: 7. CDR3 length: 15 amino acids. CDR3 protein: CASSQARGGRTEAFF. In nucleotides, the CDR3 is TGCGCCAGCAGCCAAGCCAGGGGGGGTCGAACTGAAGCTTTCTTT.

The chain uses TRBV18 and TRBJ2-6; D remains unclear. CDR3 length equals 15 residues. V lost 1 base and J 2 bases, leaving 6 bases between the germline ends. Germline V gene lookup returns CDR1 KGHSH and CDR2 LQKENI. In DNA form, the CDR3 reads TGTGCCAGCTCACCACTAAGTCCTGGGGCCAACGTCCTGACTTTC. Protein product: CASSPLSPGANVLTF.